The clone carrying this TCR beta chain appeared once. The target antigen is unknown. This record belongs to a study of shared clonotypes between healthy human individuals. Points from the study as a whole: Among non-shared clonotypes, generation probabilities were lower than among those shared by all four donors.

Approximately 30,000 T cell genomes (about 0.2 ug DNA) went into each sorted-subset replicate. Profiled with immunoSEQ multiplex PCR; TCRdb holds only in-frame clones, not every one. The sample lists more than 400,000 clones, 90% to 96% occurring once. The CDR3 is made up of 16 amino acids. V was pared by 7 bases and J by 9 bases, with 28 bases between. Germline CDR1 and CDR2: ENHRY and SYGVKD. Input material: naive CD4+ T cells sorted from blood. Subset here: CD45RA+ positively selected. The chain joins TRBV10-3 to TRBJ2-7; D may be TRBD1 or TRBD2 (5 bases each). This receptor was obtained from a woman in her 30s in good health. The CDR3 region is CAITDGRGATPTGQYF. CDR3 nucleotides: TGTGCCATCACCGACGGAAGAGGGGCCACGCCGACGGGGCAGTACTTC.